This T cell receptor beta chain was sequenced for a study of pediatric ulcerative colitis. Looking at the study overall: Six to eight patients showed pancolitis and two showed left-sided colitis.

Method: immunoSEQ multiplex PCR; TCRdb's copy keeps in-frame clones and lacks some. This sample yields about 36,000 clones, of which 83% are seen a single time; about 23% belongs to the top ten. V trimming: 5 bases; J trimming: 1 base; junction bases outside the gene matches: 5. There are 14 residues in the CDR3. Germline V gives CDR1 SGHTA, CDR2 FQGNSA. The chain recombines TRBV7-2 with TRBJ2-7, with 7 bases lining up with TRBD1. This sequence originates from a girl between 5 and 17 years old with moderate ulcerative colitis. Material for sequencing was blood. The CDR3 bases are TGTGCCAGCAGCCGTCGGGACAGTTCCTACGAGCAGTACTTC. It translates to CASSRRDSSYEQYF. The full variable domain, rest sourced from reference TRBV7-2 and TRBJ2-7, is GAGVSQSPSNKVTEKGKDVELRCDPISGHTALYWYRQSLGQGLEFLIYFQGNSAPDKSGLPSDRFSAERTGGSVSTLTIQRTQQEDSAVYLCASSRRDSSYEQYFGPGTRLTVT.